These T cell receptor beta chains were read from a single sample in a study of T cell repertoires in aging, cancer and after chemotherapy. TCRdb fed the multiplex PCR reads into MiXCR, producing one record per CDR3 protein. The sample holds about 11,000 distinct CDR3 sequences; roughly 29% are singletons and the top ten take about 1.9%. Sequenced sample: blood. The receptors come from a human donor in good health. Each CDR3 is given with its conserved first and last residue. D genes are given only for firm matches. Clone sizes are given selectively: once, few, many, or a class where the clone is expanded.

d_call: TRBD1; j_call: TRBJ2-3; clone_size: few; v_call: TRBV7-2; cdr3_nt: TGTGCCAGCAGCTTCGACAGGGGTGTCGCAGATACGCAGTATTTT; cdr3_aa: CASSFDRGVADTQYF
d_call: TRBD1; j_call: TRBJ2-7; clone_size: -; v_call: TRBV5-4; cdr3_nt: TGTGCCAGCAGCTCACAGGGGCACCAGTACTTC; cdr3_aa: CASSSQGHQYF
d_call: TRBD2; j_call: TRBJ2-1; clone_size: -; v_call: TRBV7-6; cdr3_nt: TGTGCCAGCAGTTACGGGACTACCCAAGGGGAGGAGCAGTTCTTC; cdr3_aa: CASSYGTTQGEEQFF
d_call: -; j_call: TRBJ1-4; clone_size: -; v_call: TRBV6-6; cdr3_nt: TGTGCCAGCACCCCCGCCGGGGGTGAAAAACTGTTTTTT; cdr3_aa: CASTPAGGEKLFF
d_call: TRBD1; j_call: TRBJ1-1; clone_size: once; v_call: TRBV5-1; cdr3_nt: TGCGCCAGCAGCGGGGGACAGCCGGGCACTGAAGCTTTCTTT; cdr3_aa: CASSGGQPGTEAFF
d_call: TRBD1; j_call: TRBJ1-5; clone_size: -; v_call: TRBV20-1; cdr3_nt: TGCAGTGCTAGACGGTGGGACAGGAGTAGCAATCAGCCCCAGCATTTT; cdr3_aa: CSARRWDRSSNQPQHF
d_call: -; j_call: TRBJ1-2; clone_size: few; v_call: TRBV5-1; cdr3_nt: TGCGCCAGCAGCGATTGGGGGTATGGCTACACCTTC; cdr3_aa: CASSDWGYGYTF
d_call: TRBD1; j_call: TRBJ1-1; clone_size: few; v_call: TRBV7-3; cdr3_nt: TGTGCCAGCAGCCCCCGACAGGGGTTGACGAACACTGAAGCTTTCTTT; cdr3_aa: CASSPRQGLTNTEAFF
d_call: TRBD2; j_call: TRBJ2-7; clone_size: -; v_call: TRBV7-9; cdr3_nt: TGTGCCAGCAGCCTTATAGGCGGGGGGACCTCCTACGAGCAGTACTTC; cdr3_aa: CASSLIGGGTSYEQYF
d_call: -; j_call: TRBJ1-2; clone_size: few; v_call: TRBV28; cdr3_nt: TGTGCCAGCAGTTCTTATTATGGGGTACGTGGCTACACCTTC; cdr3_aa: CASSSYYGVRGYTF
d_call: -; j_call: TRBJ1-2; clone_size: -; v_call: TRBV28; cdr3_nt: TGTGCCAGCAGTTTGCCGGGAACCTCCGGCTACACCTTC; cdr3_aa: CASSLPGTSGYTF
d_call: TRBD2; j_call: TRBJ2-7; clone_size: -; v_call: TRBV10-3; cdr3_nt: TGTGCCATCAGCGATTCTAGCGGGAGACGCTACGAGCAGTACTTC; cdr3_aa: CAISDSSGRRYEQYF
d_call: TRBD1; j_call: TRBJ1-5; clone_size: few; v_call: TRBV6-1; cdr3_nt: TGTGCCAGCAGTGAGGGCCGATTGGGACAGGGTCTCCAGCCCCAGCATTTT; cdr3_aa: CASSEGRLGQGLQPQHF
d_call: -; j_call: TRBJ1-2; clone_size: medium-sized; v_call: TRBV12-3/TRBV12-4; cdr3_nt: TGTGCCAGCAGTCCTTACCAGTATGGCTACACCTTC; cdr3_aa: CASSPYQYGYTF
d_call: -; j_call: TRBJ1-4; clone_size: -; v_call: TRBV7-2; cdr3_nt: TGTGCCAGCAGCGCTCGGGGTGAAAAACTGTTTTTT; cdr3_aa: CASSARGEKLFF
d_call: TRBD2; j_call: TRBJ2-1; clone_size: -; v_call: TRBV6-6; cdr3_nt: TGTGCCAGCAGGCCTAGCGGGGGGTCCTACAATGAGCAGTTCTTC; cdr3_aa: CASRPSGGSYNEQFF
d_call: -; j_call: TRBJ1-5; clone_size: few; v_call: TRBV12-3/TRBV12-4; cdr3_nt: TGTGCCAGCAGTTTTAGGGAGAGCAATCAGCCCCAGCATTTT; cdr3_aa: CASSFRESNQPQHF
d_call: -; j_call: TRBJ2-7; clone_size: few; v_call: TRBV6-2/TRBV6-3; cdr3_nt: TGTGCCAGCAGTTACTCCGGGCGTGGGGGCGAGCAGTACTTC; cdr3_aa: CASSYSGRGGEQYF
d_call: -; j_call: TRBJ1-1; clone_size: -; v_call: TRBV20-1; cdr3_nt: TGCAGTGCTAGAGCTGACAGTGGGTTGGGTGAAGCTTTCTTT; cdr3_aa: CSARADSGLGEAFF
d_call: TRBD1; j_call: TRBJ1-5; clone_size: -; v_call: TRBV6-2/TRBV6-3; cdr3_nt: TGTGCCAGCAGTAGGGGACAGATAAATCAGCCCCAGCATTTT; cdr3_aa: CASSRGQINQPQHF
d_call: -; j_call: TRBJ2-5; clone_size: -; v_call: TRBV7-2; cdr3_nt: TGTGCCAGCAGCTTAGTGGGGGGGGCGCGTCTAGAGACCCAGTACTTC; cdr3_aa: CASSLVGGARLETQYF
d_call: -; j_call: TRBJ1-4; clone_size: -; v_call: TRBV10-3; cdr3_nt: TGTGCCATCAGCTCCCGGGAAAATGAAAAACTGTTTTTT; cdr3_aa: CAISSRENEKLFF
d_call: TRBD2; j_call: TRBJ2-3; clone_size: -; v_call: TRBV11-2; cdr3_nt: TGTGCCAGCAGCTTAGGGGCACTAGCGGCCACAGATACGCAGTATTTT; cdr3_aa: CASSLGALAATDTQYF
d_call: TRBD1; j_call: TRBJ2-7; clone_size: few; v_call: TRBV27; cdr3_nt: TGTGCCAGCCTTGGATTCCGGGACAGGGGGCGATACGAGCAGTACTTC; cdr3_aa: CASLGFRDRGRYEQYF
d_call: -; j_call: TRBJ2-1; clone_size: -; v_call: TRBV27; cdr3_nt: TGTGCCAGCAAACGTTCGGGCTCCCCGTACAATGAGCAGTTCTTC; cdr3_aa: CASKRSGSPYNEQFF
d_call: -; j_call: TRBJ1-1; clone_size: medium-sized; v_call: TRBV20-1; cdr3_nt: TGCAGTGCTGGGGATCTGAACACTGAAGCTTTCTTT; cdr3_aa: CSAGDLNTEAFF
d_call: TRBD1; j_call: TRBJ1-5; clone_size: once; v_call: TRBV20-1; cdr3_nt: TGCAGTGCTAGAGCCTCAGGGGGGGGGGTAAATAGCAATCAGCCCCAGCATTTT; cdr3_aa: CSARASGGGVNSNQPQHF
d_call: -; j_call: TRBJ2-5; clone_size: once; v_call: TRBV20-1; cdr3_nt: TGCAGTGCTAGAACGAGACGGCAAGAGACCCAGTACTTC; cdr3_aa: CSARTRRQETQYF
d_call: -; j_call: TRBJ2-2; clone_size: -; v_call: TRBV5-8; cdr3_nt: TGTGCCAGTACCCAGGGTGGTGTCGGGGAGCTGTTTTTT; cdr3_aa: CASTQGGVGELFF
d_call: -; j_call: TRBJ1-2; clone_size: medium-sized; v_call: TRBV29-1; cdr3_nt: TGCAGCGTTCGGGGACCCATGGGGTTGGGCTACACCTTC; cdr3_aa: CSVRGPMGLGYTF
d_call: TRBD2; j_call: TRBJ2-5; clone_size: -; v_call: TRBV29-1; cdr3_nt: TGCAGCGTCGAGGGACTAGCGGGAAGGGAACAGGGGACCCAGTACTTC; cdr3_aa: CSVEGLAGREQGTQYF
d_call: -; j_call: TRBJ2-3; clone_size: few; v_call: TRBV9; cdr3_nt: TGTGCCAGCAGCACAGGGACCTTAACAGATACGCAGTATTTT; cdr3_aa: CASSTGTLTDTQYF
d_call: TRBD1; j_call: TRBJ2-7; clone_size: few; v_call: TRBV18; cdr3_nt: TGTGCCAGCTCAGGACAGGGGGCGAAGCTCGAGCAGTACTTC; cdr3_aa: CASSGQGAKLEQYF
d_call: -; j_call: TRBJ2-1; clone_size: medium-sized; v_call: TRBV29-1; cdr3_nt: TGCAGCGTTGAACGAGGGGATGCCTACAATGAGCAGTTCTTC; cdr3_aa: CSVERGDAYNEQFF
d_call: -; j_call: TRBJ2-2; clone_size: -; v_call: TRBV30; cdr3_nt: TGTGCCTGGAACCCCTTATGGACCGGGGAGCTGTTTTTT; cdr3_aa: CAWNPLWTGELFF
d_call: TRBD2; j_call: TRBJ2-6; clone_size: few; v_call: TRBV20-1; cdr3_nt: TGCAGTGCTAATAGCGGGAGGTACTCTGGGGCCAACGTCCTGACTTTC; cdr3_aa: CSANSGRYSGANVLTF
d_call: TRBD1; j_call: TRBJ2-2; clone_size: medium-sized; v_call: TRBV6-5; cdr3_nt: TGTGCCAGCAGTTACTCGCGGCAGGGGGCCGGGGAGCTGTTTTTT; cdr3_aa: CASSYSRQGAGELFF
d_call: -; j_call: TRBJ2-1; clone_size: few; v_call: TRBV19; cdr3_nt: TGTGCCAGTAATCCAGGGGGGAATGAGCAGTTCTTC; cdr3_aa: CASNPGGNEQFF
d_call: -; j_call: TRBJ1-3; clone_size: medium-sized; v_call: TRBV29-1; cdr3_nt: TGCAGCGTTGAAACCAGCTCTGGAAACACCATATATTTT; cdr3_aa: CSVETSSGNTIYF
d_call: -; j_call: TRBJ2-6; clone_size: -; v_call: TRBV6-1; cdr3_nt: TGTGCCAGCAGCGATGGTTGGTCCGCGACAGGCGCAATCCTGTTTGGGGCCAACGTCCTGACTTTC; cdr3_aa: CASSDGWSATGAILFGANVLTF
d_call: -; j_call: TRBJ2-5; clone_size: -; v_call: TRBV20-1; cdr3_nt: TGCAGTGCTGGAACCCAAGAGACCCAGTACTTC; cdr3_aa: CSAGTQETQYF
d_call: -; j_call: TRBJ2-7; clone_size: -; v_call: TRBV6-5; cdr3_nt: TGTGCCGGATCCGATGGGGGGCCCTACGAGCAGTACTTC; cdr3_aa: CAGSDGGPYEQYF
d_call: -; j_call: TRBJ2-1; clone_size: few; v_call: TRBV6-2/TRBV6-3; cdr3_nt: TGTGCCAGCAGATTGGGGTACAATGAGCAGTTCTTC; cdr3_aa: CASRLGYNEQFF
d_call: TRBD2; j_call: TRBJ2-7; clone_size: -; v_call: TRBV29-1; cdr3_nt: TGCAGCTTGACTAGCGGGAGTCCGCACGAGCAGTACTTC; cdr3_aa: CSLTSGSPHEQYF
d_call: -; j_call: TRBJ2-7; clone_size: -; v_call: TRBV6-5; cdr3_nt: TGTGCCAGCAGTTACTCGCGGGACAACTACGAGCAGTACTTC; cdr3_aa: CASSYSRDNYEQYF
d_call: TRBD1; j_call: TRBJ2-7; clone_size: -; v_call: TRBV20-1; cdr3_nt: TGCAGTGCTGGCCCCCGGGACAGCCCCTACGAGCAGTACTTC; cdr3_aa: CSAGPRDSPYEQYF
d_call: -; j_call: TRBJ1-1; clone_size: few; v_call: TRBV7-2; cdr3_nt: TGTGCCAGCAGCCCCATGGGGGGGAACACTGAAGCTTTCTTT; cdr3_aa: CASSPMGGNTEAFF
d_call: -; j_call: TRBJ2-2; clone_size: -; v_call: TRBV20-1; cdr3_nt: TGCAGTGCCAGGGGAACCCTCTCGTCCAGGGAGCTGTTTTTT; cdr3_aa: CSARGTLSSRELFF
d_call: -; j_call: TRBJ2-5; clone_size: -; v_call: TRBV20-1; cdr3_nt: TGCAGTGCTCGGGTGGGGAGCGCCAAAGAGACCCAGTACTTC; cdr3_aa: CSARVGSAKETQYF
d_call: TRBD1; j_call: TRBJ2-1; clone_size: -; v_call: TRBV7-2; cdr3_nt: TGTGCCAGCAGCTTGGACAGGGGGTCCTACAATGAGCAGTTCTTC; cdr3_aa: CASSLDRGSYNEQFF